This T cell receptor (beta chain) is drawn from a study of shared clonotypes between healthy human individuals. For this clone: Antigen specificity is unknown.

Findings and limits, study-wide: Even with large depth, rarefaction showed that sorted-subset sequencing was incomplete.

TCRdb's table, derived via immunoSEQ multiplex PCR, lists solely in-frame clones and lacks some. The data contain more than 550,000 clones, just under 75% of them singletons. CDR1 SGDLS and CDR2 YYNGEE come from the germline V gene. The CDR3 spans 13 residues. V lost 0 bases, J lost 7 bases, and 7 bases lay in between. This sequence originates from a woman aged 25-40 years in good health. The chain uses TRBV9 and TRBJ2-2; no reliable D call. Sequenced sample: memory CD4+ T cells sorted from blood. This sample's subset: CD45RA-negative fraction. The CDR3 nucleotides read TGTGCCAGCAGCGTAGCCCCAGGCGGGGAGCTGTTTTTT. The encoded protein is CASSVAPGGELFF. The full variable domain, its missing parts supplied by reference TRBV9 and TRBJ2-2, is DSGVTQTPKHLITATGQRVTLRCSPRSGDLSVYWYQQSLDQGLQFLIQYYNGEERAKGNILERFSAQQFPDLHSELNLSSLELGDSALYFCASSVAPGGELFFGEGSRLTVL.